One sample yielded the 26 T cell receptor beta chains listed below, sequenced in a study of cytomegalovirus exposure and HLA in healthy donors. PCR was performed using 60 Vbeta and 13 Jbeta primers. Libraries were prepared by immunoSEQ multiplex PCR; TCRdb keeps only in-frame clonotypes and omits some of them. Here the sample spans fewer than 200,000 clones, around three quarters being singletons. Input material: PBMCs. The receptors stem from a man aged 25-45 years in good health and CMV-seropositive.

CDR3 DNA sequence: TGTGCCAGCAGTCCCGGGGGGAACACTGAAGCTTTCTTT. This codes for CASSPGGNTEAFF. This chain links TRBV7-9 with TRBJ1-1; TRBD1 is a possible D gene (5 bases). This CDR3 is built from 13 residues. CDR1 and CDR2 from the germline V gene are SEHNR and FQNEAQ (reference sequence). Deletions cut 6 bases from V and 1 base from J, with 9 bases between.

The J gene is TRBJ2-7, the V gene TRBV29-1, with D tentatively TRBD1 (5 bases). This CDR3 has 13 amino acids. The V end was cut by 3 bases, the J end by 3 bases, with 12 bases between. Germline lookup yields CDR1 SQVTM and CDR2 ANQGSEA. The CDR3 here is CSVETVGFYEQYF. CDR3 nucleotide sequence: TGCAGCGTTGAGACAGTCGGTTTCTACGAGCAGTACTTC.

This rearrangement joins TRBV27 to TRBJ2-7; a possible D gene is TRBD1 (6 bases). This CDR3 has 15 amino acids. V was pared by 6 bases and J by 0 bases, with 15 bases between. Germline CDR1 MNHEY, CDR2 SMNVEV (reference sequence). CDR3 DNA sequence: TGTGCCAGCAGGGTTAGAGGACAGACCTCCTACGAGCAGTACTTC. Translated: CASRVRGQTSYEQYF.

The sample holds one count of this clone. The V and J genes are TRBV6-6 and TRBJ1-2; a possible D gene is TRBD1 (5 bases). Germline V CDR1 and CDR2: MNHNY, SVGAGI (reference sequence). The V end was cut by 2 bases, the J end by 4 bases, with 8 bases between. The CDR3 runs to 13 residues. The CDR3 sequence is CASSYTQGYGYTF. The CDR3 coding sequence is TGTGCCAGCAGTTACACCCAGGGCTATGGCTACACCTTC.

The J gene is TRBJ2-7, the V gene TRBV27; D possibly corresponds to TRBD1 (6 bases). This CDR3 is 14 amino acids long. Germline loops: CDR1 MNHEY, CDR2 SMNVEV (reference sequence). Trimming cost V 6 bases and J 2 bases, with 14 bases left between them. In DNA form, the CDR3 reads TGTGCCAGCAGGAACAGGGAAAGTGCCTACGAGCAGTACTTC. This translates into CASRNRESAYEQYF.

V is TRBV30 and J is TRBJ1-5, with D possibly being TRBD1 (5 bases). Germline V gene sequence: CDR1 GTSNPN, CDR2 SVGIG (reference sequence). The CDR3 has 14 amino acids. Trimming pared 2 bases from V and 4 bases from J, leaving 12 bases between. The CDR3 region has the DNA TGTGCCTGGAGTACCAGGGCCCTAAATCAGCCCCAGCATTTT. It yields the protein CAWSTRALNQPQHF.

The chain recombines TRBV4-1 with TRBJ2-7; TRBD1 matches 11 bases. The CDR3 has 16 amino acids. The trim removed 0 bases at V and 4 bases at J, leaving 5 bases unmatched. Germline V lookup: CDR1 MGHRA, CDR2 YSYEKL. The CDR3 bases are TGCGCCAGCAGCCAAGATACGGGACAGGGGGTTTACGAGCAGTACTTC. Translating gives CASSQDTGQGVYEQYF.

This chain connects TRBV28 to TRBJ1-3, with D possibly being TRBD1 (5 bases). This CDR3 comprises 16 residues. V lost 1 base and J lost 0, with 10 bases in between. CDR1 is MDHEN and CDR2 is SYDVKM in the germline V gene. CDR3 in amino acids: CASSLLGRDSGNTIYF. The CDR3 region has the DNA TGTGCCAGCAGTTTATTGGGCAGGGACTCTGGAAACACCATATATTTT.

The CDR3 sequence is CASSSSTGSYGYTF. Here the CDR3 DNA reads TGCGCCAGCAGCTCATCGACAGGGAGCTATGGCTACACCTTC. This chain joins TRBV5-1 and TRBJ1-2; 7 positions agree with TRBD1. Germline assignment: CDR1 SGHRS and CDR2 YFSETQ. This CDR3 has 14 residues. V gave up 3 bases and J gave up 4 bases; unmatched junction bases: 6.

This clone came up once. The J gene is TRBJ1-1, the V gene TRBV6-5; D unclear. The CDR3 is 14 amino acids. Germline values: CDR1 MNHEY, CDR2 SVGAGI. Trimming pared 5 bases from V and 5 bases from J, leaving 15 bases between. The CDR3 nucleotides are TGTGCCAGCAGTCCCAAGACCGGGTGGACTGAAGCTTTCTTT. Its translation: CASSPKTGWTEAFF.

This chain joins TRBV5-6 and TRBJ2-6; possible D gene TRBD1, 5 bases. V was cut by 2 bases and J by 2 bases, with 8 bases left in between. The CDR3 loop spans 15 amino acids. Germline V gene lookup returns CDR1 SGHDT and CDR2 YYEEEE. In nucleotides, the CDR3 is TGTGCCAGCAGCTTATGGGGCGCTGGGGCCAACGTCCTGACTTTC. Its protein is CASSLWGAGANVLTF.

Only a few counts were recorded for this clone. The genes are TRBV6-6 and TRBJ2-3; no clear D. Germline values: CDR1 MNHNY, CDR2 SVGAGI (reference sequence). The CDR3 sequence is 15 residues long. Between the trimmed V and J ends, which lost 0 bases and 4 bases, there was a span of 11 bases. The CDR3 region has the DNA TGTGCCAGCAGTTACTCGAACTACCTCGCAGATACGCAGTATTTT. Its translation: CASSYSNYLADTQYF.

The chain joins TRBV28 to TRBJ2-7; tentatively, D is TRBD1 (5 bases). CDR3 length: 15 amino acids. The germline V gene has CDR1 MDHEN and CDR2 SYDVKM. V was clipped by 5 bases and J by 3 bases, with 17 bases between them. Here the CDR3 reads CASSAQGGEFYEQYF. The CDR3 DNA reads as TGTGCCAGCAGTGCCCAGGGCGGCGAGTTCTACGAGCAGTACTTC.

The V and J genes are TRBV27 and TRBJ2-2, with 7 positions matching TRBD1. The CDR3 runs to 17 residues. From germline, CDR1 is MNHEY and CDR2 SMNVEV (reference sequence). Germline trimming cut 4 bases from V and 1 base from J; bases unmatched to any gene: 9. CDR3 bases: TGTGCCAGCAGTTCTGACAGGGACCAAATGAACACCGGGGAGCTGTTTTTT. This sequence encodes CASSSDRDQMNTGELFF.

V usage is TRBV7-9 and J usage is TRBJ2-2; a weak D match, TRBD1 (6 bases). The CDR3 consists of 14 residues. The germline gives CDR1 SEHNR, CDR2 FQNEAQ (reference sequence). Trimming shortened V by 5 bases and J by 7 bases, and 14 bases separated the two germline ends. The CDR3, as DNA: TGTGCCAGCAGCCTATTACAGGGTGACGGGGAGCTGTTTTTT. This translates into CASSLLQGDGELFF.

V and J are TRBV5-1 and TRBJ2-7, with D tentatively TRBD1 (6 bases). The CDR3 has 16 amino acids. V gave up 0 bases and J gave up 3 bases, with 16 bases separating them. Germline assignment: CDR1 SGHRS and CDR2 YFSETQ. The CDR3 region has the DNA TGCGCCAGCAGCTTGGAATTGCAGGGGTTTATCTACGAGCAGTACTTC. Translated: CASSLELQGFIYEQYF.

J is TRBJ1-2 and V is TRBV5-6, with D possibly matching TRBD1 (5 bases). The CDR3 sequence is 13 residues long. V was cut by 5 bases and J by 4 bases, with 12 bases left in between. CDR1 and CDR2 from the germline V gene are SGHDT and YYEEEE. CDR3 sequence: CASSTQGAYGYTF. The CDR3 DNA reads TGTGCCAGCAGTACCCAGGGTGCCTATGGCTACACCTTC.

This sequence joins TRBV9 and TRBJ2-1; 9 nucleotides match TRBD2. CDR3 length: 16 amino acids. Losses at the gene ends were 4 bases for V and 7 bases for J; bases not matched to a gene: 12. CDR1 SGDLS and CDR2 YYNGEE come from the germline V gene. As DNA, the CDR3 is TGTGCCAGCAGCCAACTAGCGGGCCTTGCGGGTAATGAGCAGTTCTTC. Translation gives CASSQLAGLAGNEQFF.

The chain recombines TRBV2 with TRBJ1-3, with D maybe TRBD1 (6 bases). This CDR3 comprises 12 residues. V lost 6 bases to trimming and J lost 5 bases, with 8 bases between them. Germline V gives CDR1 SNHLY, CDR2 FYNNEI. The CDR3 sequence: CASRQGRNTIYF. The CDR3 DNA follows: TGTGCCAGCAGACAGGGACGAAACACCATATATTTT.

The chain recombines TRBV6-1 with TRBJ2-2, with 11 bases fitting TRBD1. Trimming cost V 3 bases and J 5 bases; bases outside gene matches: 2. This CDR3 region has 15 residues. Germline loops: CDR1 MNHNS, CDR2 SASEGT. In nucleotides, the CDR3 is TGTGCCAGCAGTGACGGGACAGGGGGGACCGGGGAGCTGTTTTTT. As protein: CASSDGTGGTGELFF.

This clone was seen a few times. CDR3: CASSFRVVGTGELFF. DNA for the CDR3: TGTGCCAGCAGCTTTCGTGTGGTCGGCACCGGGGAGCTGTTTTTT. This chain links TRBV7-6 with TRBJ2-2; D gene unclear. The germline V and J ends were trimmed by 3 bases and 4 bases, with 12 bases remaining between them. This CDR3 is 15 amino acids long. CDR1 and CDR2 from the germline V gene are SGHVS and FNYEAQ. The whole variable domain, remainder taken from reference TRBV7-6 and TRBJ2-2, is GAGVSQSPRYKVTKRGQDVALRCDPISGHVSLYWYRQALGQGPEFLTYFNYEAQQDKSGLPNDRFSAERPEGSISTLTIQRTEQRDSAMYRCASSFRVVGTGELFFGEGSRLTVL.

V is TRBV6-1 and J is TRBJ1-4, with 7 bases that match TRBD1. The germline V gene encodes CDR1 MNHNS and CDR2 SASEGT. The CDR3 extends over 13 amino acids. Trimming removed 7 bases from V and 8 bases from J; junction bases left unmatched: 7. The CDR3 loop is CASKNRGPEKLFF. The CDR3 region has the DNA TGTGCCAGCAAGAACAGGGGCCCGGAAAAACTGTTTTTT.

The chain employs TRBV10-3 and TRBJ2-7; the D is unclear. The V end lost 3 bases, the J end lost 0 bases, and 12 bases lay between the germline ends. The CDR3 totals 15 residues. Germline loops: CDR1 ENHRY, CDR2 SYGVKD. For the CDR3, the DNA is TGTGCCATCAGTGATGACATCAGTAGCTCCTACGAGCAGTACTTC. Amino acids: CAISDDISSSYEQYF.

The J gene is TRBJ2-7, the V gene TRBV2, with TRBD1 identical over 8 bases. Germline CDR1 and CDR2: SNHLY and FYNNEI. This CDR3 region has 14 residues. The V gene end was trimmed by 3 bases and the J gene end by 1 base; junction bases not matched to a gene: 2. CDR3: CASSDRTGSYEQYF. In DNA form, the CDR3 reads TGTGCCAGCAGTGATAGGACAGGGTCCTACGAGCAGTACTTC.

The chain joins TRBV7-7 to TRBJ2-2; the D gene is possibly TRBD2 (7 bases). Trimming removed 4 bases at V and 0 bases at J, with 12 bases between. CDR1 and CDR2 (germline): SSHAT, FNYEAQ (reference sequence). The CDR3 runs 16 residues. Written as DNA, the CDR3 is TGTGCCAGCAGCTCTACAGGGAGGGCGAACACCGGGGAGCTGTTTTTT. Translation: CASSSTGRANTGELFF.

This rearrangement joins TRBV4-2 to TRBJ2-2; TRBD1 aligns across 9 bases. This CDR3 is 14 amino acids long. V lost 10 bases and J lost 8; bases outside the gene matches: 11. CDR1 is LGHNA, CDR2 YNFKEQ, per germline. The CDR3 DNA reads TGTGCCACCCAAAGACAGGGGGTAGCAGGGGAGCTGTTTTTT. Its protein is CATQRQGVAGELFF.